One sample yielded the 13 T cell receptor beta chains listed below, sequenced in a study of blood T cell repertoires in COVID-19. The table came from immunoSEQ multiplex PCR; TCRdb's copy has only in-frame clones and leaves some out. This sample has 57,000 or so clones, with around 79% found just once. The sequencing input was peripheral blood. These receptors originate from a man in his sixties with acute or convalescent COVID-19.

The genes are TRBV19 and TRBJ2-1; 9 bases agree with TRBD2. V gave up 8 bases and J gave up 3 bases; unmatched junction bases: 8. This CDR3 has 15 amino acids. Germline CDR1 LNHDA, CDR2 SQIVND (reference sequence). The CDR3, as DNA: TGTGCCAGTGATTCTGGGACTAGCAACTACAATGAGCAGTTCTTC. Residues: CASDSGTSNYNEQFF.

In the case of this clone: Other DNA sequences within the sample encode an identical CDR3. The rearrangement joins TRBV10-1 to TRBJ1-1; D is perhaps TRBD1 (5 bases). Germline values: CDR1 WNHNN, CDR2 SYGVQD (reference sequence). The CDR3 consists of 13 residues. Trimming took off 6 bases at V and 1 base at J, with 9 bases between the two ends. The DNA of the CDR3 is TGCGCCAGCAGGAGACAGAGGAACACTGAAGCTTTCTTT. Its protein is CASRRQRNTEAFF.

The V call is TRBV19, the J call TRBJ2-7; 8 bases match TRBD2. Germline CDR1 is LNHDA and CDR2 is SQIVND (reference sequence). The CDR3 has 14 residues. With 3 bases clipped from V and 3 bases from J, the junction kept 4 bases outside the gene matches. CDR3 sequence: CASSMTGTSYEQYF. CDR3 nucleotide sequence: TGTGCCAGTAGTATGACCGGGACTAGCTACGAGCAGTACTTC.

The chain joins TRBV5-1 to TRBJ2-7, with a possible D match to TRBD1 (6 bases). CDR1 is SGHRS and CDR2 is YFSETQ in the germline V gene. This CDR3 comprises 16 residues. Trimming pared 3 bases from V and 3 bases from J, leaving 19 bases between. The CDR3 DNA reads as TGCGCCAGCAGCTCGACCCCGGACAGAATTTACTACGAGCAGTACTTC. Residues: CASSSTPDRIYYEQYF. The variable domain in full, with the rest retrieved from reference TRBV5-1 and TRBJ2-7, is KAGVTQTPRYLIKTRGQQVTLSCSPISGHRSVSWYQQTPGQGLQFLFEYFSETQRNKGNFPGRFSGRQFSNSRSEMNVSTLELGDSALYLCASSSTPDRIYYEQYFGPGTRLTVT.

The gene calls are TRBV11-2 and TRBJ1-4; D gene unclear. The V and J ends lost 5 bases and 8 bases respectively, with 12 bases between them. The germline CDR1 and CDR2 sequences are SGHAT and FQNNGV. CDR3 length equals 13 residues. The CDR3 bases are TGTGCCAGCAGCCAACCAGTTTACGAAAAACTGTTTTTT. This translates into CASSQPVYEKLFF.

V and J are TRBV5-6 and TRBJ2-7, with D perhaps matching TRBD1 (5 bases). CDR3 size: 14 residues. The ends were cut back, 4 bases at V and 5 bases at J, with 16 bases in the middle. Germline V gene lookup returns CDR1 SGHDT and CDR2 YYEEEE. The CDR3 sequence: CASSTGRASHEQYF. In nucleotides, the CDR3 is TGTGCCAGCAGCACCGGCAGGGCTTCCCACGAGCAGTACTTC. Full variable domain (remainder filled in from reference TRBV5-6 and TRBJ2-7): DAGVTQSPTHLIKTRGQQVTLRCSPKSGHDTVSWYQQALGQGPQFIFQYYEEEERQRGNFPDRFSGHQFPNYSSELNVNALLLGDSALYLCASSTGRASHEQYFGPGTRLTVT.

The J gene is TRBJ2-7, the V gene TRBV10-3; D is possibly TRBD2 (6 bases). The CDR3 is 14 residues long. Per the germline V gene, CDR1 is ENHRY and CDR2 is SYGVKD. The V end lost 0 bases, the J end lost 1 base, and 7 bases lay between the germline ends. CDR3 loop: CAISESGGSYEQYF. The CDR3 region has the DNA TGTGCCATCAGTGAGTCTGGAGGGTCCTACGAGCAGTACTTC.

The chain employs TRBV11-2 and TRBJ1-2, with 7 bases identical to TRBD1. CDR1 and CDR2 (germline): SGHAT, FQNNGV. J gave up 4 bases and V 0 bases, and 5 bases lay outside the gene matches. The CDR3 length is 15 residues. The CDR3 region has the DNA TGTGCCAGCAGCTTAGAAAGGGGGCGAATCTATGGCTACACCTTC. Residues: CASSLERGRIYGYTF.

The V gene is TRBV7-6, the J gene TRBJ2-2, with TRBD2 matching over 13 bases. V was pared by 1 base and J by 1 base, with 6 bases of the junction left unmatched. The CDR3 is 19 residues long. Germline lookup yields CDR1 SGHVS and CDR2 FNYEAQ. CDR3 residues: CASSLGTSGSIGNTGELFF. The CDR3 DNA reads as TGTGCCAGCAGCTTAGGGACTAGCGGGAGTATAGGGAACACCGGGGAGCTGTTTTTT.

The rearrangement links TRBV5-6 to TRBJ2-1, with D maybe TRBD2 (8 bases). Per germline, CDR1 SGHDT and CDR2 YYEEEE. V shed 2 bases and J shed 4 bases, with 19 bases lying between them. The CDR3 totals 17 residues. The CDR3 is CASSLNRGLGVYNEQFF. CDR3 in DNA: TGTGCCAGCAGCTTAAACAGGGGACTAGGGGTATACAATGAGCAGTTCTTC.

This chain connects TRBV19 to TRBJ2-3; no definite D call. The germline V gene has CDR1 LNHDA and CDR2 SQIVND (reference sequence). V was cut by 2 bases and J by 1 base, with 7 bases left in between. CDR3 length equals 14 residues. The CDR3 nucleotides read TGTGCCAGTAGTATACAGGTGGGCACAGATACGCAGTATTTT. Translating it yields CASSIQVGTDTQYF. The full variable domain, with the rest looked up from reference TRBV19 and TRBJ2-3, is DGGITQSPKYLFRKEGQNVTLSCEQNLNHDAMYWYRQDPGQGLRLIYYSQIVNDFQKGDIAEGYSVSREKKESFPLTVTSAQKNPTAFYLCASSIQVGTDTQYFGPGTRLTVL.

This clone has more than one count but fewer than ten. This chain links TRBV6-1 with TRBJ2-1, with 9 bases identical to TRBD2. J was trimmed by 5 bases and V by 4 bases; bases with no gene match: 9. In germline, CDR1 is MNHNS, CDR2 SASEGT. This CDR3 is 16 amino acids long. CDR3 amino acids: CASSVLTSGPNNEQFF. The CDR3 DNA follows: TGTGCCAGCAGTGTGCTAACTAGCGGGCCTAACAATGAGCAGTTCTTC.

This chain joins TRBV11-2 and TRBJ2-1; 10 bases fit TRBD2. Germline loops: CDR1 SGHAT, CDR2 FQNNGV. The V and J ends lost 0 bases and 5 bases, in that order; junction bases with no gene match: 1. This CDR3 has 15 amino acids. The CDR3 protein is CASSLDLAGDNEQFF. In DNA form, the CDR3 reads TGTGCCAGCAGCTTAGACCTAGCGGGAGACAATGAGCAGTTCTTC.